The 32 T cell receptor beta chains below come from one sample, sequenced in a study of regulatory T cells in long-lasting Graves disease. Stated time point: newly diagnosed GD, antithyroid drugs for less than 3 months. Isolated PBMC RNA provided the starting material for the TCR library. Assembly of TCR beta libraries relied on iRepertoire HTBI primers together with Arm-PCR of CDR3 regions. Via MiXCR, TCRdb re-called the multiplex PCR reads, giving one row per CDR3 protein. The data contain fewer than 650,000 distinct CDR3 sequences, 15% to 20% of them singletons. The sample was also linked to a second study, of T cells in Graves' hyperthyroidism and ophthalmopathy.

The sample was peripheral blood mononuclear cells (PBMCs), taken at new diagnosis, from a patient treated with antithyroid drugs. The receptors were sampled from a man between 18 and 35 years old with Graves disease.

This clonotype was seen a few times. The V and J genes are TRBV7-9 and TRBJ2-3; the match to TRBD2 covers 8 bases. J gave up 0 bases and V 4 bases, and 9 bases lay outside the gene matches. The CDR3 sequence is 17 residues long. Germline CDR1 SEHNR, CDR2 FQNEAQ (reference sequence). The CDR3 DNA sequence: TGTGCCAGCAGCTCCCCAGCGCTAGCGGGCAGCACAGATACGCAGTATTTT. This sequence encodes CASSSPALAGSTDTQYF.

In this sample, this clonotype turned up a few times. The chain joins TRBV7-9 to TRBJ2-7; 11 bases line up with TRBD1. Germline loops: CDR1 SEHNR, CDR2 FQNEAQ (reference sequence). The J segment lost 2 bases and the V segment lost 5 bases, leaving 8 bases of the junction unmatched. The CDR3 is 16 amino acids. CDR3: CASSPRPGQGAYEQYF. The CDR3 DNA sequence: TGTGCCAGCAGCCCGAGGCCGGGACAGGGGGCCTACGAGCAGTACTTC.

The chain links TRBV29-1 to TRBJ2-1, with a weak D call TRBD2 (5 bases). Germline CDR1 SQVTM, CDR2 ANQGSEA. The V and J ends lost 0 bases and 4 bases respectively, with 16 bases between them. There are 16 residues in the CDR3. CDR3 residues: CSVEDPGVARYNEQFF. CDR3 in DNA: TGCAGCGTTGAAGATCCCGGGGTAGCGCGGTACAATGAGCAGTTCTTC.

A few counts support this clonotype. The chain joins TRBV20-1 to TRBJ1-4; 7 positions match TRBD1. The CDR3 totals 17 residues. Germline CDR1 DFQATT, CDR2 SNEGSKA (reference sequence). V trimming: 0 bases; J trimming: 0 bases; junction bases outside the gene matches: 7. The CDR3 here is CSARDRGGPSTNEKLFF. CDR3 nucleotides: TGCAGTGCTAGAGACAGGGGGGGGCCCTCAACTAATGAAAAACTGTTTTTT.

As to this clonotype: At one of its ends the junction is not consistent with the germline gene, which may arise from a read error. The V call is TRBV5-8, the J call TRBJ2-2; D may be TRBD1 (6 bases). The CDR3 runs to 15 residues. The germline gives CDR1 SGHTS, CDR2 YDEGEE. The CDR3 protein is CASSLVGAKTGELFF. The DNA for the CDR3 is TGTGCCAGCAGCTTGGTGGGGGCGAAAACCGGGGAGCTGTTTTTT.

As for this clonotype: The junction does not match germline at one end; this may be a read error. The rearrangement joins TRBV6-5 to TRBJ2-7, with a weak D call TRBD1 (6 bases). CDR1 is MNHEY and CDR2 is SVGAGI in the germline V gene. The CDR3 consists of 16 residues. In nucleotides, the CDR3 is TGTGCCGGCAGTTACTCAGGGCCACAGGGTATCTACGAGCAGTACTTC. Amino acid sequence: CAGSYSGPQGIYEQYF.

This chain links TRBV30 with TRBJ2-7; D perhaps matches TRBD2 (5 bases). Per the germline V gene, CDR1 is GTSNPN and CDR2 is SVGIG (reference sequence). Trimming removed 3 bases from V and 2 bases from J, with 14 bases in between. The CDR3 totals 14 residues. In DNA, the CDR3 is TGTGCCTGGAGGGCTAGCCTACGAACCTACGAGCAGTACTTC. Translating it yields CAWRASLRTYEQYF.

The chain combines TRBV5-6 with TRBJ1-6; D is possibly TRBD1 (6 bases). V lost 2 bases and J lost 6, with 9 bases in between. CDR1 SGHDT and CDR2 YYEEEE come from the germline V gene. The CDR3 extends over 14 amino acids. The CDR3 spells CASSFRGANSPLHF. The CDR3 coding sequence is TGTGCCAGCAGCTTTCGGGGGGCTAATTCACCCCTCCACTTT. Complete variable domain (other parts from reference TRBV5-6 and TRBJ1-6): DAGVTQSPTHLIKTRGQQVTLRCSPKSGHDTVSWYQQALGQGPQFIFQYYEEEERQRGNFPDRFSGHQFPNYSSELNVNALLLGDSALYLCASSFRGANSPLHFGNGTRLTVT.

This clonotype has a count of ten or more. The rearrangement links TRBV11-2 to TRBJ2-1, with D possibly TRBD2 on 5 matching bases. Germline CDR1 SGHAT, CDR2 FQNNGV. V gave up 11 bases and J gave up 2 bases, with 10 bases separating them. CDR3 length equals 12 residues. Here the CDR3 reads CAGGDTYNEQFF. CDR3 in DNA: TGTGCCGGAGGAGATACCTACAATGAGCAGTTCTTC. Full variable domain (rest looked up from reference TRBV11-2 and TRBJ2-1): EAGVAQSPRYKIIEKRQSVAFWCNPISGHATLYWYQQILGQGPKLLIQFQNNGVVDDSQLPKDRFSAERLKGVDSTLKIQPAKLEDSAVYLCAGGDTYNEQFFGPGTRLTVL.

This clonotype was picked up many times. This chain joins TRBV30 and TRBJ2-3, with D tentatively TRBD2 (5 bases). CDR3 length equals 13 residues. The germline CDR1 and CDR2 sequences are GTSNPN and SVGIG (reference sequence). Trimming stripped 4 bases from V and 6 bases from J, with 14 bases between. The chain's CDR3 is CAWTPGFVDTQYF. CDR3 DNA sequence: TGTGCCTGGACCCCGGGGTTTGTGGATACGCAGTATTTT.

This clonotype appeared many times. The chain links TRBV12-3 or TRBV12-4 to TRBJ1-2; a weak D match, TRBD1 (5 bases). The CDR3 has 12 residues. V lost 3 bases to trimming and J lost 7 bases, with 9 bases between them. CDR3 sequence: CASSLPGIGYTF. CDR3 DNA: TGTGCCAGCAGTTTGCCAGGGATTGGCTACACCTTC.

This clonotype was detected only a few times. The rearrangement links TRBV6-2 or TRBV6-3 to TRBJ1-5; D gene uncertain. The CDR3 length is 14 residues. Between the trimmed V and J ends, which lost 6 bases and 4 bases, there was a span of 13 bases. Germline lookup yields CDR1 MNHEY and CDR2 SVGEGT. Here the CDR3 reads CASSPSPGNQPQHF. The CDR3 bases are TGTGCCAGCAGCCCCTCCCCGGGGAATCAGCCCCAGCATTTT.

This clonotype was detected ten times or more. This sequence joins TRBV20-1 and TRBJ2-7; weak D call: TRBD2 (6 bases). Trimming cost V 4 bases and J 4 bases, with 14 bases left between them. The V gene's germline CDR1 is DFQATT and CDR2 SNEGSKA (reference sequence). The CDR3 has 13 residues. The CDR3 DNA sequence: TGCAGTGCTATGAGGAGCGGGCTATACGAGCAGTACTTC. As protein: CSAMRSGLYEQYF.

The chain links TRBV30 to TRBJ1-1; maybe TRBD1 (6 bases). The CDR3 length is 14 residues. Germline V gene lookup returns CDR1 GTSNPN and CDR2 SVGIG (reference sequence). V lost 4 bases and J lost 3, with 15 bases in between. In DNA, the CDR3 is TGTGCCTGGACGGACAGTCCATATTACACTGAAGCTTTCTTT. Its translation: CAWTDSPYYTEAFF.

CDR3 nucleotide sequence: TGTGCCAGTATTGGGGGACAGGCCCTTAACTATGGCTACACCTTC. It translates to CASIGGQALNYGYTF. The chain recombines TRBV6-1 with TRBJ1-2; 8 bases fit TRBD1. V trimming: 9 bases; J trimming: 1 base; junction bases outside the gene matches: 10. The CDR3 consists of 15 residues. Germline CDR1 is MNHNS and CDR2 is SASEGT.

The chain uses TRBV19 and TRBJ2-7; 11 bases map to TRBD2. The CDR3 runs 15 residues. In germline, CDR1 is LNHDA, CDR2 SQIVND (reference sequence). The ends lost 0 bases at V and 3 bases at J; junction bases unmatched: 1. In nucleotides, the CDR3 is TGTGCCAGTAGTATAGAGACTAGCGGGGACTACGAGCAGTACTTC. Amino acids: CASSIETSGDYEQYF.

This clonotype was seen many times. J is TRBJ2-1 and V is TRBV10-3; 9 nucleotides line up with TRBD1. Germline CDR1 is ENHRY and CDR2 is SYGVKD. With V trimmed by 10 bases and J by 2 bases, 6 bases remained unmatched. The CDR3 is made up of 14 amino acids. This CDR3 is CATSQGAAYNEQFF. In DNA form, the CDR3 reads TGTGCCACATCACAGGGGGCTGCCTACAATGAGCAGTTCTTC.

There are many counts of this clonotype. The CDR3 DNA reads TGTGCCAGCAGTGGACAGGGGGGATATGGCTACACCTTC. Its translation: CASSGQGGYGYTF. The chain couples TRBV27 to TRBJ1-2; 10 nucleotides agree with TRBD1. Germline V lookup: CDR1 MNHEY, CDR2 SMNVEV (reference sequence). The CDR3 covers 13 residues. Trimming cost V 5 bases and J 5 bases; bases outside gene matches: 2.

This clonotype was observed a few times. V gene TRBV6-2 or TRBV6-3 combines with J gene TRBJ2-4; 11 bases map to TRBD2. CDR1 and CDR2 from the germline V gene are MNHEY and SVGEGT. V trimming: 2 bases; J trimming: 0 bases; junction bases outside the gene matches: 9. The CDR3 runs to 19 residues. CDR3 region: CASSYPRLAGPIAKNIQYF. The CDR3 nucleotides are TGTGCCAGCAGTTACCCTAGACTAGCGGGGCCCATAGCCAAAAACATTCAGTACTTC.

A few counts support this clonotype. The V and J genes are TRBV7-9 and TRBJ2-6; D not resolved. The germline V gene encodes CDR1 SEHNR and CDR2 FQNEAQ (reference sequence). This CDR3 spans 13 amino acids. Trimming left V 9 bases short and J 0 bases short, with 6 bases between. The CDR3 nucleotides are TGTGCCAGTCCGGGCTCTGGGGCCAACGTCCTGACTTTC. Amino acids: CASPGSGANVLTF.

This clonotype was detected ten times or more. The rearrangement uses TRBV5-1 and TRBJ1-2; 9 bases match TRBD1. V dropped 0 bases and J dropped 8; count of bases not matched to a gene: 5. Germline V lookup: CDR1 SGHRS, CDR2 YFSETQ. The CDR3 has 14 amino acids. The DNA of the CDR3 is TGCGCCAGCAGCTTGGTTGGACAGGGGCCCGGCTACACCTTC. Amino acid sequence: CASSLVGQGPGYTF. The full variable domain, rest sourced from reference TRBV5-1 and TRBJ1-2, is KAGVTQTPRYLIKTRGQQVTLSCSPISGHRSVSWYQQTPGQGLQFLFEYFSETQRNKGNFPGRFSGRQFSNSRSEMNVSTLELGDSALYLCASSLVGQGPGYTFGSGTRLTVV.

J is TRBJ1-2 and V is TRBV7-9; 7 nucleotides match TRBD1. The germline gives CDR1 SEHNR, CDR2 FQNEAQ (reference sequence). Germline trimming cut 5 bases from V and 6 bases from J; bases unmatched to any gene: 6. CDR3 size: 13 residues. CDR3 loop: CASSAGQLHGYTF. The CDR3 coding sequence is TGTGCCAGCAGCGCGGGACAGTTGCATGGCTACACCTTC.

The genes are TRBV5-5 and TRBJ1-5; 7 bases fit TRBD1. The CDR3 is made up of 16 amino acids. Unmatched junction bases numbered 4, after V lost 1 base and J lost 0 bases. Germline V CDR1 and CDR2: SGHKS, YYEKEE (reference sequence). Here the CDR3 reads CASSLLDRSSNQPQHF. The CDR3 nucleotides are TGTGCCAGCAGCTTGTTGGACAGGAGTAGCAATCAGCCCCAGCATTTT.

This clonotype came up many times. The chain carries TRBV29-1 and TRBJ1-1, with D unclear. The CDR3 sequence is 13 residues long. Trimming shortened V by 0 bases and J by 5 bases, and 10 bases separated the two germline ends. The germline V gene has CDR1 SQVTM and CDR2 ANQGSEA. The CDR3 loop is CSVEDTVRTEAFF. CDR3 sequence (DNA): TGCAGCGTTGAAGACACAGTGAGAACTGAAGCTTTCTTT.

This chain joins TRBV20-1 and TRBJ1-1; D gene uncertain. The V end lost 0 bases, the J end lost 0 bases, and 11 bases lay between the germline ends. Germline V CDR1 and CDR2: DFQATT, SNEGSKA (reference sequence). This CDR3 is 15 amino acids long. The CDR3: CSARDPRYMNTEAFF. The CDR3 nucleotides read TGCAGTGCTAGAGACCCCAGATACATGAACACTGAAGCTTTCTTT.

Worth noting for this clonotype: A far larger clone lies a single base away; this is likely a read error. The CDR3 ends on some other residue instead of the conserved phenylalanine or tryptophan, so this is likely a read error. V gene TRBV12-3 or TRBV12-4 combines with J gene TRBJ2-7, with a weak D call TRBD2 (5 bases). With the DNA end fitting TRBJ2-5 better, the J assignment may be wrong. The CDR3 spans 13 residues. CDR3 sequence: CASSHVSDETQYS. In DNA, the CDR3 is TGTGCCAGCAGTCATGTTAGCGATGAGACCCAGTACTCC.

This clonotype was detected only a few times. The chain couples TRBV7-9 to TRBJ1-1, with TRBD1 matching 9 bases. Germline CDR1 is SEHNR and CDR2 is FQNEAQ (reference sequence). The CDR3 consists of 18 residues. V was clipped by 5 bases and J by 4 bases; unmatched bases: 17. CDR3 loop: CASSLSRDRVGSGTEAFF. Here the CDR3 DNA reads TGTGCCAGCAGCCTCTCCCGGGACAGGGTTGGAAGTGGCACTGAAGCTTTCTTT.

This clonotype was seen only a few times. The chain carries TRBV3-1 and TRBJ2-7, with 11 bases fitting TRBD2. This CDR3 has 16 amino acids. The germline CDR1 and CDR2 sequences are LGHDT and YNNKEL (reference sequence). V gave up 3 bases and J gave up 2 bases; unmatched junction bases: 6. The DNA of the CDR3 is TGTGCCAGCAGCCATAGGACTAGCGGGCACACCTACGAGCAGTACTTC. Protein sequence: CASSHRTSGHTYEQYF.

This clonotype appeared many times. The V call is TRBV12-3 or TRBV12-4, the J call TRBJ2-5, with 11 bases that match TRBD2. Trimming at V came to 6 bases and at J to 1 base, leaving 4 bases not matched to a gene. This CDR3 is 15 amino acids long. The CDR3 region is CASRGGLAVQETQYF. CDR3 nucleotide sequence: TGTGCCAGCAGGGGGGGACTAGCGGTCCAAGAGACCCAGTACTTC.

Ten or more counts support this clonotype. The rearrangement uses TRBV2 and TRBJ2-7, with D tentatively TRBD2 (5 bases). The CDR3 is made up of 14 amino acids. Between the trimmed V and J ends, which lost 9 bases and 3 bases, there was a span of 18 bases. Germline lookup yields CDR1 SNHLY and CDR2 FYNNEI. The CDR3 here is CASEGGHSFYEQYF. The CDR3 nucleotides are TGTGCCAGTGAGGGCGGGCACTCTTTCTACGAGCAGTACTTC.

This clonotype was picked up many times. The chain joins TRBV5-1 to TRBJ2-7; TRBD2 matches 12 bases. The CDR3 is 18 residues long. The V gene's germline CDR1 is SGHRS and CDR2 YFSETQ. The J segment lost 6 bases and the V segment lost 4 bases, leaving 17 bases of the junction unmatched. The CDR3 nucleotides read TGCGCCAGCAGCCCGGGAAAAGAGACTAGCGGGAGTCCGGGCGAGCAGTACTTC. As protein: CASSPGKETSGSPGEQYF.

This clonotype was found many times. J is TRBJ2-3 and V is TRBV24-1, with TRBD2 identical over 11 bases. The CDR3 runs to 17 residues. CDR1 and CDR2 from the germline V gene are KGHDR and SFDVKD. Unmatched junction bases numbered 4, after V lost 3 bases and J lost 0 bases. CDR3 DNA: TGTGCCACCAGTGATACCAGGACTAGCGGGAGCACAGATACGCAGTATTTT. Translating gives CATSDTRTSGSTDTQYF.